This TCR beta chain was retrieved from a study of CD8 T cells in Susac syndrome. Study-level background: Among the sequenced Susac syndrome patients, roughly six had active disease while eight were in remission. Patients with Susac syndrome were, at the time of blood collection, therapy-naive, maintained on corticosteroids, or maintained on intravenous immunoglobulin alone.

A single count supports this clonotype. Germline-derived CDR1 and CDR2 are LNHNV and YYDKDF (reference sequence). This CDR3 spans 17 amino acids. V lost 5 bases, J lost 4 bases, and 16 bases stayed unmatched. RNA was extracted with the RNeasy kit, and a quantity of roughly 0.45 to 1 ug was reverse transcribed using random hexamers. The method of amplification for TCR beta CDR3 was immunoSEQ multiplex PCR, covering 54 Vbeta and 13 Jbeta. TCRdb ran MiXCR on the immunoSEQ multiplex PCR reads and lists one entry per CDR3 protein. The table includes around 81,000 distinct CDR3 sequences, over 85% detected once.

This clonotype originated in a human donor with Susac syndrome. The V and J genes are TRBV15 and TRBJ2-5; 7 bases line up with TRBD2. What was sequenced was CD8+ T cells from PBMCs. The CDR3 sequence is CATSHQRAGISPETQYF. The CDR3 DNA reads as TGTGCCACCAGCCACCAGAGAGCGGGGATATCCCCAGAGACCCAGTACTTC.